These 27 T cell receptor beta chains were sequenced from one sample in a study of T cell changes during pregnancy in multiple sclerosis (dated by TCRdb to the late 2010s). Libraries came from the immunoSEQ multiplex PCR assay. Held by TCRdb, this immuneACCESS table contains in-frame sequences only and omits some clones. Under half of the omission traces to an unresolved V gene where checked; the cause of the rest is unknown. This sample has 68,000 or so clones in its table, and around 90% of those were observed once. The ten largest clones take up over 1.3% of the sample. The sequenced sample was peripheral blood, obtained in the second trimester of pregnancy. The receptor set was obtained from a female donor in good health, enrolled as a control in a pregnancy study.

This clone was observed once. V is TRBV23-1 and J is TRBJ2-5; D may be TRBD2 (6 bases). The J call may be mistaken, given a closer DNA end match to TRBJ2-7. TRBV23-1 falls under the ORF class, with uncertain function. The CDR3 consists of 13 residues. This CDR3 is CASSLQGGHEQYF. The CDR3 DNA is TGCGCCAGCAGTCTCCAGGGAGGTCACGAGCAGTACTTC.

The J gene is TRBJ1-5, the V gene TRBV7-2; TRBD1 aligns across 7 bases. The ends lost 3 bases at V and 5 bases at J; junction bases unmatched: 7. Germline CDR1 is SGHTA and CDR2 is FQGNSA. The CDR3 consists of 15 residues. DNA for the CDR3: TGTGCCAGCAGCTTTTTGGCAGGGGGAGATCAGCCCCAGCATTTT. Translation gives CASSFLAGGDQPQHF.

The rearrangement uses TRBV7-8 and TRBJ2-7; perhaps TRBD1 as D (6 bases). This CDR3 contains 14 residues. From germline, CDR1 is SGHVS and CDR2 FQNEAQ. Trimming removed 7 bases at V and 2 bases at J, with 15 bases between. Here the CDR3 DNA reads TGTGCCAGCAACACCCTAACAGGGCCCTACGAGCAGTACTTC. The encoded protein is CASNTLTGPYEQYF.

The chain combines TRBV4-3 with TRBJ2-7; D may be TRBD1 (6 bases). Germline assignment: CDR1 LGHNA and CDR2 YSLEER. The length of the CDR3 is 15 residues. The V and J ends lost 0 bases and 2 bases respectively, with 11 bases between them. In DNA form, the CDR3 reads TGCGCCAGCAGCCAAGAGGGGGCAGGGCCCTACGAGCAGTACTTC. Translating it yields CASSQEGAGPYEQYF.

The V call is TRBV4-1, the J call TRBJ1-6; the D gene is possibly TRBD1 (5 bases). Germline CDR1 and CDR2: MGHRA and YSYEKL. V dropped 1 base and J dropped 7 bases, with 17 bases sitting between them. The CDR3 length is 17 residues. For the CDR3, the DNA is TGCGCCAGCAGCCAAGTCTTATCCGGACAAACCAATTCACCCCTCCACTTT. Protein: CASSQVLSGQTNSPLHF.

This chain links TRBV21-1 with TRBJ2-1; no check of the table's D call, TRBD2, against the DNA was made. TRBV21-1 corresponds to a pseudogene. The CDR3 contains 17 residues. CDR3 sequence reads: CASSLDQTSGRINEQFF. The CDR3 DNA sequence: TGTGCCAGCAGCTTAGACCAGACTAGCGGGAGGATCAATGAGCAGTTCTTC.

The chain couples TRBV5-1 to TRBJ1-3; D uncertain. CDR1 is SGHRS, CDR2 YFSETQ, per germline. Trimming shortened V by 1 base and J by 0 bases, and 8 bases separated the two germline ends. This CDR3 is built from 15 residues. The CDR3 sequence: CASSLTKSSGNTIYF. The CDR3 DNA sequence: TGCGCCAGCAGCTTGACCAAGAGCTCTGGAAACACCATATATTTT.

The chain joins TRBV7-3 to TRBJ2-1, with TRBD1 matching over 7 bases. Germline-derived CDR1 and CDR2 are SGHTA and FQGTGA. There are 15 residues in the CDR3. Trimming at V came to 5 bases and at J to 6 bases, leaving 10 bases not matched to a gene. CDR3 nucleotide sequence: TGTGCCAGCAGCCTAGAGACAGGGAGAGTCAATGAGCAGTTCTTC. The encoded protein is CASSLETGRVNEQFF.

J is TRBJ2-5 and V is TRBV6-6; TRBD1 agrees at 10 bases. Germline V gene lookup returns CDR1 MNHNY and CDR2 SVGAGI (reference sequence). The CDR3 consists of 15 residues. The V segment lost 5 bases and the J segment 7 bases; nucleotides outside the gene matches: 10. CDR3: CASSPRDRGGSTQYF. CDR3 nucleotide sequence: TGTGCCAGCAGTCCTCGGGACAGGGGTGGGTCGACCCAGTACTTC.

The rearrangement joins TRBV5-4 to TRBJ2-2; perhaps TRBD1 as D (6 bases). The V gene's germline CDR1 is SGHNT and CDR2 YYREEE (reference sequence). CDR3 size: 14 residues. Trimming left V 10 bases short and J 0 bases short, with 13 bases between. CDR3 amino acids: CASRQDANTGELFF. DNA for the CDR3: TGTGCCTCGAGACAGGACGCGAACACCGGGGAGCTGTTTTTT. Together with reference TRBV5-4 and TRBJ2-2, the CDR3 gives the full variable domain: ETGVTQSPTHLIKTRGQQVTLRCSSQSGHNTVSWYQQALGQGPQFIFQYYREEENGRGNFPPRFSGLQFPNYSSELNVNALELDDSALYLCASRQDANTGELFFGEGSRLTVL.

The chain links TRBV5-1 to TRBJ1-2, with 12 bases identical to TRBD1. Germline V gene sequence: CDR1 SGHRS, CDR2 YFSETQ. The CDR3 has 15 amino acids. With V trimmed by 9 bases and J by 5 bases, 11 bases remained unmatched. CDR3 nucleotides: TGCGCCACCGGTTCCGGGACAGGGGGCATTTATGGCTACACCTTC. Its protein is CATGSGTGGIYGYTF.

The chain recombines TRBV7-6 with TRBJ2-3, with D possibly matching TRBD2 (5 bases). There are 14 residues in the CDR3. Between the trimmed V and J ends, which lost 0 bases and 6 bases, there was a span of 10 bases. Germline V gives CDR1 SGHVS, CDR2 FNYEAQ. CDR3 in DNA: TGTGCCAGCAGCTTAGCGGGGTCGGGGGATACGCAGTATTTT. This gives the protein CASSLAGSGDTQYF.

The V and J genes are TRBV19 and TRBJ2-6; D might be TRBD1 (6 bases). The CDR3 sequence is 18 residues long. Trimming cost V 5 bases and J 0 bases, with 17 bases left between them. CDR1 LNHDA and CDR2 SQIVND come from the germline V gene (reference sequence). CDR3 sequence (DNA): TGTGCCAGTAGTCCCTCGGGACATCTTAGCTCTGGGGCCAACGTCCTGACTTTC. It encodes CASSPSGHLSSGANVLTF.

CDR3 region: CASSLVENTEAFF. The CDR3 DNA reads as TGTGCCAGCAGCTTAGTAGAGAACACTGAAGCTTTCTTT. V usage is TRBV7-9 and J usage is TRBJ1-1; D ambiguous. The V gene lost 1 base and the J gene lost 1 base, with 4 bases spanning the gap. Germline-derived CDR1 and CDR2 are SEHNR and FQNEAQ (reference sequence). This CDR3 comprises 13 residues. Variable domain in full (rest from reference TRBV7-9 and TRBJ1-1): DTGVSQNPRHKITKRGQNVTFRCDPISEHNRLYWYRQTLGQGPEFLTYFQNEAQLEKSRLLSDRFSAERPKGSFSTLEIQRTEQGDSAMYLCASSLVENTEAFFGQGTRLTVV.

Concerning this clone itself: A junction boundary mismatches the germline segment, possibly from a read error. The chain links TRBV5-1 to TRBJ2-1; D might be TRBD1 (5 bases). The germline gives CDR1 SGHRS, CDR2 YFSETQ. This CDR3 region has 14 residues. This chain's CDR3 is CASTLTAGNNEQFF. The CDR3 nucleotides are TGCGCCAGCACCTTGACAGCTGGCAACAATGAGCAGTTCTTC.

In its sample, this clone was seen once. CDR3 DNA sequence: TGTGCCAGTAGAAGGGGGGGCACGGTGGGCACAGATACGCAGTATTTT. This codes for CASRRGGTVGTDTQYF. This chain connects TRBV19 to TRBJ2-3, with D perhaps TRBD2 (7 bases). CDR1 LNHDA and CDR2 SQIVND come from the germline V gene (reference sequence). V lost 6 bases and J 1 base, leaving 17 bases between the germline ends. This CDR3 has 16 amino acids. The whole variable domain, filled in from reference TRBV19 and TRBJ2-3, reads DGGITQSPKYLFRKEGQNVTLSCEQNLNHDAMYWYRQDPGQGLRLIYYSQIVNDFQKGDIAEGYSVSREKKESFPLTVTSAQKNPTAFYLCASRRGGTVGTDTQYFGPGTRLTVL.

V gene TRBV6-6 combines with J gene TRBJ1-4; weak D call: TRBD1 (6 bases). This CDR3 comprises 16 residues. Germline CDR1 reads MNHNY; CDR2 reads SVGAGI (reference sequence). V lost 5 bases, J lost 0 bases, and 13 bases lay in between. CDR3 nucleotide sequence: TGTGCCAGCAGTCCGCCGGGACAAGCAACTAATGAAAAACTGTTTTTT. The encoded protein is CASSPPGQATNEKLFF.

The chain recombines TRBV6-4 with TRBJ2-3; 10 nucleotides line up with TRBD2. The CDR3 extends over 15 amino acids. Germline CDR1 reads MRHNA; CDR2 reads SNTAGT. With V trimmed by 5 bases and J by 2 bases, 4 bases remained unmatched. Written as DNA, the CDR3 is TGTGCCAGCAGTACTGGGACTAGCGCCACAGATACGCAGTATTTT. Protein: CASSTGTSATDTQYF.

CDR3 nucleotides: TGTGCCAGCAGTTCACCATATGGGAGGGGCAACACTGAAGCTTTCTTT. It encodes CASSSPYGRGNTEAFF. The rearrangement joins TRBV28 to TRBJ1-1; tentative D call: TRBD1 (5 bases). Germline assignment: CDR1 MDHEN and CDR2 SYDVKM. The CDR3 spans 16 residues. V lost 4 bases and J 2 bases, leaving 17 bases between the germline ends.

The chain employs TRBV11-3 and TRBJ2-1; 8 bases align to TRBD2. Trimming removed 5 bases from V and 2 bases from J; junction bases left unmatched: 8. The CDR3 extends over 16 amino acids. Looked up from germline, CDR1 is SGHNT and CDR2 is YENEEA. The CDR3 spells CASSPPTSVAYNEQFF. The CDR3 coding sequence is TGTGCCAGCAGCCCACCGACTAGCGTAGCCTACAATGAGCAGTTCTTC.

The J gene is TRBJ2-1, the V gene TRBV27; TRBD2 matches at 10 bases. There are 15 residues in the CDR3. CDR1 MNHEY and CDR2 SMNVEV come from the germline V gene (reference sequence). V was clipped by 5 bases and J by 2 bases; unmatched bases: 3. The CDR3: CASSALAGTYNEQFF. The DNA for the CDR3 is TGTGCCAGCAGTGCACTAGCGGGGACCTACAATGAGCAGTTCTTC.

The chain recombines TRBV11-2 with TRBJ2-1; possibly TRBD1 for D (7 bases). V dropped 6 bases and J dropped 6 bases, with 15 bases sitting between them. The CDR3 covers 14 residues. Germline lookup yields CDR1 SGHAT and CDR2 FQNNGV. The DNA for the CDR3 is TGTGCCAGCAGGCGACTAGAGGGGGCCAATGAGCAGTTCTTC. Protein product: CASRRLEGANEQFF.

The rearrangement joins TRBV6-6 to TRBJ1-5; the D is unclear. The CDR3 runs to 14 residues. Looked up from germline, CDR1 is MNHNY and CDR2 is SVGAGI (reference sequence). Trimming shortened V by 7 bases and J by 5 bases, and 15 bases separated the two germline ends. The DNA for the CDR3 is TGTGCCAGCATCCAAGGATCGGGGTATCAGCCCCAGCATTTT. Its protein is CASIQGSGYQPQHF.

This chain uses TRBV19 with TRBJ2-7; unclear D gene. The CDR3 contains 14 residues. V gave up 0 bases and J gave up 3 bases, with 9 bases separating them. CDR1 and CDR2 (germline): LNHDA, SQIVND (reference sequence). The CDR3 DNA reads TGTGCCAGTAGTATAGATCGAGAGAGCTACGAGCAGTACTTC. Amino acid sequence: CASSIDRESYEQYF.

The gene calls are TRBV28 and TRBJ1-2; D gene uncertain. V was pared by 3 bases and J by 4 bases, with 3 bases between. This CDR3 region has 11 residues. CDR1 is MDHEN, CDR2 SYDVKM, per germline. The CDR3 reads CASSFVYGYTF. The CDR3 DNA reads as TGTGCCAGCAGTTTCGTCTATGGCTACACCTTC.

The CDR3 region has the DNA TGCGCCAGCAGTTCCCTCGGGGATATCACTGAAGCTTTCTTT. The encoded protein is CASSSLGDITEAFF. The gene calls are TRBV5-1 and TRBJ1-1, with D unclear. Trimming removed 5 bases at V and 4 bases at J, with 15 bases between. Germline assignment: CDR1 SGHRS and CDR2 YFSETQ. CDR3 size: 14 residues.

The chain combines TRBV10-2 with TRBJ2-1; TRBD2 matches at 11 bases. With V trimmed by 6 bases and J by 6 bases, 4 bases remained unmatched. CDR1 is WSHSY and CDR2 is SAAADI in the germline V gene. There are 14 residues in the CDR3. The CDR3, as DNA: TGCGCCAGCAGGGCTGGGACTAGCGGCAATGAGCAGTTCTTC. Translated, it gives CASRAGTSGNEQFF.